This T cell receptor (beta chain) was captured in a study of T cell responses to AZD1222 COVID-19 vaccine. Assay used: immunoSEQ multiplex PCR; TCRdb lists only in-frame clones, some missing. This sample has 140,000 to 150,000 clones, with about 93% found just once. Trimming took 6 bases from V and 5 from J; bases not matched to a gene: 6. Germline V gene lookup returns CDR1 SNHLY and CDR2 FYNNEI. CDR3 length: 13 amino acids. This clone was detected only once. Its antigen remains unidentified. General study points: Most donors were white British and more were female, and clonal diversity was possibly underestimated.

The clonotype was recovered from an adult in good health. The source material was peripheral blood, sampled on day 0 of AZD1222 vaccination. The chain employs TRBV2 and TRBJ1-1; 7 bases are a match to TRBD1. The DNA for the CDR3 is TGTGCCAGCAGGGCAGGGGGTTGGACTGAAGCTTTCTTT. Its protein product is CASRAGGWTEAFF.